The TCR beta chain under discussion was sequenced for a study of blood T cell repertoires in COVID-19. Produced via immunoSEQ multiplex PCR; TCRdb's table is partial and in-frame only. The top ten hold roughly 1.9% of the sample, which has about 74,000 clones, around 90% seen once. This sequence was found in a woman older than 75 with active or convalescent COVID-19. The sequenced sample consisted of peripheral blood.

The CDR3 DNA reads TGTGCCTGGAGTGTACCAGTCAGCTACACCTTC. Translation gives CAWSVPVSYTF. V gene TRBV30 combines with J gene TRBJ1-2; D call uncertain. This CDR3 region has 11 residues. V was cut by 0 bases and J by 9 bases, with 8 bases left in between. Per the germline V gene, CDR1 is GTSNPN and CDR2 is SVGIG (reference sequence).